The present TCR beta chain was sequenced within a study of CD8 T cells in ankylosing spondylitis. Study observations and caveats: Blood from ankylosing spondylitis patients appeared to carry a characteristic roughly 8-variant TCR beta motif. Clones tied to disease were said to be significantly enriched in matched ankylosing spondylitis synovial fluid.

This CDR3 comprises 14 residues. CDR1 is SGHRS, CDR2 YFSETQ, per germline. V gave up 5 bases and J gave up 1 base; unmatched junction bases: 6. It was by quantitative 5'-RACE with molecular barcodes that TCR beta libraries were made. TCRdb reprocessed the 5' RACE reads via MiXCR and lists one record per CDR3 protein. The table records a few hundred thousand distinct CDR3 sequences, about 20% of them present only once. A note on this clonotype: The antigen remains unidentified.

The sample consisted of blood, either unsorted or a sorted T cell fraction (not recorded which). The sequence was collected from a male donor with ankylosing spondylitis or in good health (not recorded which). V usage is TRBV5-1 and J usage is TRBJ2-7, with 7 bases fitting TRBD1. CDR3 DNA: TGCGCCAGCAGTGACAGGGACAGTTCCTACGAGCAGTACTTC. It codes for CASSDRDSSYEQYF.